This T cell receptor (beta chain) was profiled in a study of shared clonotypes between healthy human individuals. The wider study: A donor's plate count was three for CD4 naive and three for CD4 memory; CD8 naive had two and CD8 memory one.

TCRdb's table, derived via immunoSEQ multiplex PCR, lists solely in-frame clones and lacks some. The sample consists of 2 million to 2.5 million clones, roughly 90% of them appearing once. Caucasian adults residing in Nashville, Tennessee made up all the donors. In the CD4+ fraction, cells were divided into CD45RA+ naive and CD45RA-negative memory subsets. This CDR3 region has 17 residues. Trimming took off 1 base at V and 0 bases at J, with 16 bases between the two ends. CDR1 is LGHNA and CDR2 is YSLEER in the germline V gene. Comments on this clone: Its antigen remains unidentified.

General observations from the study: Few donors limited the genetic and exposure-history diversity represented.

The TCR comes from a man aged 18-30 years in good health. Some clones in this sample may be carry-over from other donors' samples. The rearrangement joins TRBV4-3 to TRBJ2-7; D may be TRBD2 (5 bases). Input material: naive CD4+ T cells from PBMCs. Subset noted: CD45RA+ positively selected. CDR3 residues: CASSQALSTSRSYEQYF. As DNA, the CDR3 is TGCGCCAGCAGCCAAGCCCTCTCTACTAGTCGCTCCTACGAGCAGTACTTC.